Listed below are T cell receptor beta chains from one sample, sequenced in a study of T cell changes during pregnancy in multiple sclerosis. Some clones are missing from TCRdb's copy, which holds only in-frame ones; the method was immunoSEQ multiplex PCR. In the table there are approximately 17,000 clones, approximately 84% of which are singletons. The sample consisted of CD8+ T cells from peripheral blood mononuclear cells, taken in the second trimester of pregnancy. These receptors were collected from a female donor in good health, enrolled as a control in a pregnancy study. Each CDR3 is given with its conserved first and last residue. D genes are given only for firm matches. The size field is filled for only some rows; it gives once, few, many or a size class.

TRBD1	TRBV27	-	TRBJ2-1	CASSRDRPPNEQFF	TGTGCCAGCAGCCGGGACAGGCCCCCCAATGAGCAGTTCTTC
TRBD1	TRBV5-6	-	TRBJ1-4	CASSYGQGRGGATNEKLFF	TGTGCCAGCAGCTATGGACAGGGGAGAGGAGGGGCAACTAATGAAAAACTGTTTTTT
TRBD1	TRBV4-2	-	TRBJ2-7	CASSQTGQIDYEQYF	TGTGCCAGCAGCCAAACGGGACAGATTGACTACGAGCAGTACTTC
-	TRBV13	-	TRBJ2-3	CASSPTRRTDTQYF	TGTGCCAGCAGCCCGACACGCCGCACAGATACGCAGTATTTT
-	TRBV25-1	-	TRBJ1-2	CASSEGSSGGYGYTF	TGTGCCAGCAGTGAAGGATCATCCGGAGGCTATGGCTACACCTTC
-	TRBV7-6	-	TRBJ1-3	CASSHDVSRGGGNTIYF	TGTGCCAGCAGCCACGATGTTTCGAGGGGGGGTGGAAACACCATATATTTT
TRBD1	TRBV7-9	-	TRBJ1-5	CASSLDDRAGEPQHF	TGTGCCAGCAGCTTGGATGACAGGGCAGGGGAGCCCCAGCATTTT
-	TRBV13	few	TRBJ2-7	CASSLGSQGSTYEQYF	TGTGCCAGCAGCTTAGGTTCCCAGGGTAGTACCTACGAGCAGTACTTC
TRBD2	TRBV6-5	-	TRBJ2-5	CASSYRGGYQETQYF	TGTGCCAGCAGTTACCGCGGGGGATACCAAGAGACCCAGTACTTC
-	TRBV6-6	-	TRBJ2-1	CASSPGENNEQFF	TGTGCCAGCAGCCCAGGGGAGAACAATGAGCAGTTCTTC
-	TRBV5-5	-	TRBJ1-1	CASSLEGMNTEAFF	TGTGCCAGCAGCCTTGAGGGCATGAACACTGAAGCTTTCTTT
TRBD1	TRBV7-9	few	TRBJ2-7	CASSTLQGAEDEQYF	TGTGCCAGCAGCACATTACAGGGGGCGGAAGACGAGCAGTACTTC